These T cell receptor beta chains were read from a single sample in a study of metastatic and nonmetastatic thyroid tumors. TCRdb reprocessed the PCR reads via MiXCR. This table holds some 26,000 clones, roughly 20% found once. The sample taken for sequencing was adjacent normal tissue. These TCRs come from a female donor with papillary thyroid cancer or a benign thyroid nodule (not recorded which). Some clones in this sample may be carry-over from other donors' samples. CDR3s include the opening cysteine and the closing phenylalanine or tryptophan. The D gene is left open where the match is weak. Not every row has a clone size; where given, it reads once, few, many or a size class.

>TRBJ2-1|TRBV5-1|14|-|-
CASSLSAGTDEQFF
TGCGCCAGCAGCTTGTCAGCCGGGACGGATGAGCAGTTCTTC
>TRBJ1-1|TRBV29-1|11|many|TRBD1
CSAGQGALAFF
TGCAGCGCCGGACAGGGGGCGTTGGCTTTCTTT
>TRBJ1-1|TRBV5-6|15|many|-
CASSFSPRRDTEAFF
TGTGCCAGCAGCTTTTCGCCTCGTCGTGACACTGAAGCTTTCTTT
>TRBJ1-2|TRBV29-1|11|many|-
CSVKQNYGYTF
TGCAGCGTTAAACAAAACTATGGCTACACCTTC
>TRBJ1-6|TRBV2|14|few|-
CASRERSYNSPLHF
TGTGCCAGCCGGGAAAGGTCCTATAATTCACCCCTCCACTTT
>TRBJ2-3|TRBV6-1|13|many|TRBD1
CASTNRGTDTQYF
TGTGCCAGCACGAACAGGGGTACAGATACGCAGTATTTT
>TRBJ1-2|TRBV6-1|14|few|-
CASIPREGGYGYTF
TGTGCCAGTATTCCCAGGGAGGGTGGATATGGCTACACCTTC
>TRBJ1-5|TRBV4-1|15|many|-
CASSQESQPNQPQHF
TGCGCCAGCAGCCAAGAATCCCAGCCTAATCAGCCCCAGCATTTT
>TRBJ2-3|TRBV27|12|few|-
CASSFQGLKQYF
TGTGCCAGCAGTTTCCAGGGACTTAAGCAGTATTTT
>TRBJ2-5|TRBV5-1|14|-|-
CASSGEGSKETQYF
TGCGCCAGCAGCGGTGAGGGTTCTAAGGAGACCCAGTACTTC
>TRBJ2-3|TRBV11-1|15|-|-
CASSLDGGVGLRQYF
TGTGCCAGCAGCTTAGATGGCGGCGTGGGCCTTCGGCAGTATTTT
>TRBJ2-1|TRBV10-3|12|many|-
CAISEAIVEQFF
TGTGCCATCAGTGAGGCGATCGTAGAGCAGTTCTTC
>TRBJ2-7|TRBV6-1|13|-|-
CASSTGSSYEQYF
TGTGCCAGCAGCACAGGGAGCTCCTACGAGCAGTACTTC
>TRBJ2-3|TRBV4-2|19|many|TRBD1
CASSQRAGTGFRGTDTQYF
TGTGCCAGCAGCCAACGCGCCGGGACAGGGTTCAGAGGCACAGATACGCAGTATTTT
>TRBJ1-1|TRBV6-1|13|-|-
CASRWRFDTEAFF
TGTGCCAGCAGGTGGAGGTTCGACACTGAAGCTTTCTTT
>TRBJ2-5|TRBV6-2/TRBV6-3|14|-|-
CASSYRTPQETQYF
TGTGCCAGCAGTTATAGGACTCCCCAAGAGACCCAGTACTTC
>TRBJ1-1|TRBV30|14|many|-
CAWSVQGWSTEAFF
TGTGCCTGGAGTGTACAGGGTTGGAGCACTGAAGCTTTCTTT
>TRBJ2-3|TRBV10-1|15|-|-
CASSERGADTDTQYF
TGCGCCAGCAGTGAGAGGGGGGCCGACACAGATACGCAGTATTTT
>TRBJ1-1|TRBV28|13|-|-
CASSLWVHTEAFF
TGTGCCAGCAGTTTATGGGTTCACACTGAAGCTTTCTTT
>TRBJ1-4|TRBV4-3|16|many|-
CASSRRASATNEKLFF
TGCGCCAGCAGTCGGAGGGCTAGTGCAACTAATGAAAAACTGTTTTTT
>TRBJ2-3|TRBV4-2|16|many|TRBD1
CASSEGTGGNTDTQYF
TGTGCCAGCAGCGAAGGGACAGGGGGTAACACAGATACGCAGTATTTT
>TRBJ2-5|TRBV19|15|few|TRBD2
CASSKVAGIRETQYF
TGTGCCAGTAGTAAGGTAGCGGGAATCCGAGAGACCCAGTACTTC
>TRBJ1-1|TRBV11-2|12|medium-sized|-
CASSHSHTEAFF
TGTGCCAGCAGCCACAGTCACACTGAAGCTTTCTTT
>TRBJ2-5|TRBV6-4|13|-|-
CAPPVRWSETQYF
TGTGCCCCCCCCGTCCGCTGGTCAGAGACCCAGTACTTC
>TRBJ2-7|TRBV28|12|medium-sized|-
CASSLERTLAYF
TGTGCCAGCAGTCTCGAAAGGACCCTAGCGTACTTC
>TRBJ1-1|TRBV4-2|16|many|-
CASSQGVQPRAPEAFF
TGTGCCAGCAGCCAAGGCGTCCAGCCAAGGGCCCCTGAAGCTTTCTTT
>TRBJ2-5|TRBV15|13|many|-
CATSTGTAETQYF
TGTGCCACCAGTACCGGGACCGCGGAGACCCAGTACTTC
>TRBJ1-3|TRBV19|16|once|-
CASRFVGSSTGNTIYF
TGTGCCAGTCGATTCGTTGGCTCTTCAACTGGAAACACCATATATTTT
>TRBJ1-4|TRBV30|15|many|-
CAWSSPGGVNEKLFF
TGTGCCTGGAGTTCCCCGGGGGGGGTAAATGAAAAACTGTTTTTT
>TRBJ2-1|TRBV20-1|13|many|-
CSASGQALHEQFF
TGCAGTGCTAGTGGTCAGGCGTTACATGAGCAGTTCTTC
>TRBJ2-7|TRBV7-3|14|-|-
CASSYEGLPYEQYF
TGTGCCAGCAGCTACGAAGGGTTGCCCTACGAGCAGTACTTC
>TRBJ2-6|TRBV6-6|18|-|TRBD1
CASIYRDRGLRVANVLTF
TGTGCCAGCATTTACCGGGACAGGGGCCTTAGGGTGGCCAACGTCCTGACTTTC
>TRBJ1-5|TRBV9|17|many|-
CASSVGEWEEGNQPQHF
TGTGCCAGCAGCGTGGGGGAGTGGGAGGAAGGCAATCAGCCCCAGCATTTT
>TRBJ2-7|TRBV12-3/TRBV12-4|16|-|TRBD2
CASSKGTSGSGYEQYF
TGTGCCAGCAGTAAAGGGACTAGTGGGAGTGGCTACGAGCAGTACTTC
>TRBJ1-5|TRBV5-1|16|-|TRBD1
CASSLGDRQGGQPQHF
TGCGCCAGCAGCTTGGGGGACCGACAGGGAGGTCAGCCGCAGCATTTT
>TRBJ1-2|TRBV4-3|15|many|TRBD1
CASSQDGTGPYGYTF
TGCGCCAGCAGCCAAGATGGGACAGGGCCATATGGCTACACCTTC
>TRBJ1-5|TRBV27|15|few|-
CASSFVGGNDEPQHF
TGTGCCAGCAGTTTCGTGGGGGGCAATGATGAGCCCCAGCATTTT
>TRBJ1-5|TRBV6-6|18|medium-sized|-
CASSYSNQLSRRNQPQHF
TGTGCCAGCAGTTACTCGAATCAGTTAAGCAGACGGAATCAGCCCCAGCATTTT
>TRBJ2-7|TRBV6-1|12|-|-
CASRWFGGEQYF
TGTGCCAGCAGGTGGTTTGGGGGGGAGCAGTACTTC
>TRBJ2-2|TRBV11-1|16|-|-
CASSSRPQWNTVELFF
TGTGCCAGCAGCTCTAGGCCTCAGTGGAACACCGTGGAGCTGTTTTTT
>TRBJ1-1|TRBV6-1|13|few|TRBD1
CASRRGSNTEAFF
TGTGCCAGCCGCAGGGGGTCGAACACTGAAGCTTTCTTT
>TRBJ2-7|TRBV10-3|13|many|-
CAISQGRDYEQYF
TGTGCCATCTCACAGGGTCGGGACTACGAGCAGTACTTC
>TRBJ2-5|TRBV5-1|14|many|TRBD1
CASSWGTDQETQYF
TGCGCCAGCAGCTGGGGGACAGACCAAGAGACCCAGTACTTC
>TRBJ2-3|TRBV7-3|13|-|-
CARSLFVTDTQYF
TGTGCCCGCAGCTTGTTCGTCACAGATACGCAGTATTTT
>TRBJ2-1|TRBV7-2|15|many|TRBD2
CASSYGGLADNEQFF
TGTGCCAGCAGCTATGGGGGACTAGCAGACAATGAGCAGTTCTTC
>TRBJ2-5|TRBV2|13|many|-
CASSVRQQETQYF
TGTGCCAGCAGTGTCCGGCAGCAAGAGACCCAGTACTTC
>TRBJ1-1|TRBV7-7|13|many|TRBD1
CASSADRATEAFF
TGTGCTAGCAGCGCGGACAGGGCCACTGAAGCTTTCTTT
>TRBJ2-1|TRBV11-2|14|once|-
CASGDEWRANEQFF
TGTGCCAGCGGGGATGAATGGAGGGCCAATGAGCAGTTCTTC
>TRBJ1-1|TRBV19|14|-|-
CASGITFGNTEAFF
TGTGCCAGTGGTATTACCTTCGGAAACACCGAAGCTTTCTTT
>TRBJ2-1|TRBV10-3|13|medium-sized|-
CAISEKGNNEQFF
TGTGCCATCAGTGAGAAGGGGAACAATGAGCAGTTCTTC
>TRBJ2-3|TRBV11-2|14|many|-
CASSLVGSSGTQYF
TGTGCCAGCAGCTTAGTCGGTAGCTCAGGAACGCAGTATTTT
>TRBJ2-3|TRBV27|18|few|TRBD2
CASSLCGLAGLSTDTQYF
TGTGCCAGCAGTTTATGTGGACTAGCGGGACTGAGCACAGATACGCAGTATTTT
>TRBJ1-5|TRBV6-2/TRBV6-3|19|medium-sized|-
CASSYPVDRGYRSNQPQHF
TGTGCCAGCAGTTACCCTGTGGATAGGGGATATCGGAGCAATCAGCCCCAGCATTTT